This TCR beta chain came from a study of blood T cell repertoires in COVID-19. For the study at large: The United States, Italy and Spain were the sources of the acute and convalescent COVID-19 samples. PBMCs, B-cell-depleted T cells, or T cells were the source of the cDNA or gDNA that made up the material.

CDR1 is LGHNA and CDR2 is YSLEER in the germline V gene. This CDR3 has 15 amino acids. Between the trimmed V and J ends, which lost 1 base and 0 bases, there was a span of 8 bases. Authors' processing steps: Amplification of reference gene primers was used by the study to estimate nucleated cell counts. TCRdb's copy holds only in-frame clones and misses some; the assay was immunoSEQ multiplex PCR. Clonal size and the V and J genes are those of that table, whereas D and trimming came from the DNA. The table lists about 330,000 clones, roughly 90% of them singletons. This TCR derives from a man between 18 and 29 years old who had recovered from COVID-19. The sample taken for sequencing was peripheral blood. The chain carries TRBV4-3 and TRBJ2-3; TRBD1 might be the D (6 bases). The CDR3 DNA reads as TGCGCCAGCAGCCAAGGTGGACAGAGCACAGATACGCAGTATTTT. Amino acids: CASSQGGQSTDTQYF.